The sequence of this T cell receptor beta chain was determined in a study of CD8 T cells in ankylosing spondylitis. Study-wide findings and caveats: Made up of about eight highly homologous variants, a TCR beta motif appeared characteristic of ankylosing spondylitis blood.

Note on this clonotype: Its antigen remains unidentified.

TCRdb recomputed calls from the 5' RACE reads with MiXCR, one row per CDR3 protein. The repertoire holds about 840,000 distinct CDR3 sequences, approximately 12% seen once, with less than 0.65% in the top ten. V was cut by 4 bases and J by 5 bases, with 17 bases left in between. Looked up from germline, CDR1 is DFQATT and CDR2 is SNEGSKA (reference sequence). The CDR3 runs 14 residues. The origin of this receptor is a male donor with ankylosing spondylitis. The chain joins TRBV20-1 to TRBJ2-5; D assignment may be TRBD1 or TRBD2 (5 bases each). The sample was blood, either unsorted or a sorted T cell fraction (not recorded which). The CDR3 is CSAITGTLGETQYF. The CDR3 DNA reads TGCAGTGCTATAACCGGGACCCTCGGGGAGACCCAGTACTTC.